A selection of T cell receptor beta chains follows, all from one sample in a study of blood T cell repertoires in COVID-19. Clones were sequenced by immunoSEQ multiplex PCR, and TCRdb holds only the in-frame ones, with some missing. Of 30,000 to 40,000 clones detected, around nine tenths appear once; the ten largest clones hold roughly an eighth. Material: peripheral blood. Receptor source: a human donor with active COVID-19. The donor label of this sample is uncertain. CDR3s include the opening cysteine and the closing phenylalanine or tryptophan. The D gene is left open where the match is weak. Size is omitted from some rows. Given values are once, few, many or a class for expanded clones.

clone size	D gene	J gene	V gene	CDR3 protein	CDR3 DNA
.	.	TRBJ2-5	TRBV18	CASSPGRRPETQYF	TGTGCCAGCTCACCAGGCAGGAGGCCAGAGACCCAGTACTTC
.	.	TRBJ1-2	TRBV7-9	CASSLGPSVYGYTF	TGTGCCAGCAGCCTAGGGCCTAGTGTCTATGGCTACACCTTC
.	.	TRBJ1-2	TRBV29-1	CSVQGWGGGYTF	TGCAGCGTGCAGGGTTGGGGTGGGGGCTACACCTTC
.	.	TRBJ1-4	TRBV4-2	CASSLQQSSNEKLFF	TGTGCCAGCAGCCTCCAACAGAGTTCTAATGAAAAACTGTTTTTT
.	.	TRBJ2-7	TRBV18	CASSPIEGAEQYF	TGTGCCAGCTCACCAATTGAAGGGGCCGAGCAGTACTTC
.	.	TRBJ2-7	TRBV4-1	CASSLQAGLKGGMKKQYF	TGCGCCAGCAGTTTACAGGCCGGCCTAAAAGGGGGTATGAAAAAGCAGTACTTC
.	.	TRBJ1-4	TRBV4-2	CASSQGNRVGIEKLFF	TGTGCCAGCAGCCAAGGGAACAGGGTGGGTATTGAAAAACTGTTTTTT
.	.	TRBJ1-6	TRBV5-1	CASSNQGTDSPLHF	TGCGCCAGCAGCAACCAGGGGACGGATTCACCCCTCCACTTT
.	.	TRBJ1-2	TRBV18	CASSPLETDSRGYTF	TGTGCCAGCTCACCCTTGGAGACAGACTCGCGCGGCTACACCTTC
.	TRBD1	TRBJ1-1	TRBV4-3	CASSQDRGPTEAFF	TGCGCCAGCAGCCAAGACAGGGGGCCCACTGAAGCTTTCTTT
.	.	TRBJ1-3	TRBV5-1	CASSPTGNSGNTIYF	TGCGCCAGCAGCCCCACAGGGAATTCTGGAAACACCATATATTTT
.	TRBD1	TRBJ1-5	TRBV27	CASRPGTGFYSNQPQHF	TGTGCCAGCAGACCCGGGACAGGTTTTTATAGCAATCAGCCCCAGCATTTT
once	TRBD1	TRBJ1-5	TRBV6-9	CASETGQGWRSGNQPQHF	TGTGCCAGCGAGACTGGACAGGGTTGGCGGTCGGGCAATCAGCCCCAGCATTTT
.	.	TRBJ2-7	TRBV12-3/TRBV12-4	CASRPQGFYEQYF	TGTGCCAGCAGACCCCAGGGCTTCTACGAGCAGTACTTC
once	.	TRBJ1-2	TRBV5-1	CASSRGIGSYGQDYGYTF	TGCGCCAGCAGCCGGGGGATAGGAAGCTATGGGCAGGACTATGGCTACACCTTC
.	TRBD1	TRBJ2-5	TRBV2	CASLDRGRQQETQYF	TGTGCCAGCCTCGACAGGGGCCGCCAACAAGAGACCCAGTACTTC
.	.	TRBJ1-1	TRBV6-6	CASSYSEPNTEAFF	TGTGCCAGCAGTTACTCGGAGCCGAACACTGAAGCTTTCTTT
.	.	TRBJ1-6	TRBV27	CASSFALAEPSPLHF	TGTGCCAGCAGTTTTGCTCTGGCAGAACCCTCACCCCTCCACTTT
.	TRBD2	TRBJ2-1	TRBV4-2	CASSQDAGGGFAEQFF	TGTGCCAGCAGCCAAGATGCGGGGGGGGGATTCGCCGAGCAGTTCTTC
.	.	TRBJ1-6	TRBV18	CASSPGRSNSPLHF	TGTGCCAGCTCACCCGGGAGAAGTAATTCACCCCTCCACTTT
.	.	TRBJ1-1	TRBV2	CASSTQVTTEAFF	TGTGCCAGCAGTACACAGGTTACGACTGAAGCTTTCTTT
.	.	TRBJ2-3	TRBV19	CASSIDRIVGHVTDTQYF	TGTGCCAGTAGTATAGATCGGATCGTAGGACATGTCACAGATACGCAGTATTTT
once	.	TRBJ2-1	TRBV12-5	CASGTWPYNEQFF	TGTGCTAGTGGTACCTGGCCGTACAATGAGCAGTTCTTC
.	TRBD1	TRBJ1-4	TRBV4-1	CASRQEPGQPNEKLFF	TGCGCCAGCAGGCAAGAACCGGGACAGCCTAATGAAAAACTGTTTTTT
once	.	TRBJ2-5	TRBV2	CASRGQVQETQYF	TGTGCCAGCAGGGGGCAGGTTCAAGAGACCCAGTACTTC
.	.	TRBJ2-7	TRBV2	CASRRAGGGYEQYF	TGTGCCAGCAGGAGAGCGGGTGGGGGCTACGAGCAGTACTTC
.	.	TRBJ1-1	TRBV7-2	CASSLPGENTEAFF	TGTGCCAGCAGCTTACCAGGGGAGAACACTGAAGCTTTCTTT